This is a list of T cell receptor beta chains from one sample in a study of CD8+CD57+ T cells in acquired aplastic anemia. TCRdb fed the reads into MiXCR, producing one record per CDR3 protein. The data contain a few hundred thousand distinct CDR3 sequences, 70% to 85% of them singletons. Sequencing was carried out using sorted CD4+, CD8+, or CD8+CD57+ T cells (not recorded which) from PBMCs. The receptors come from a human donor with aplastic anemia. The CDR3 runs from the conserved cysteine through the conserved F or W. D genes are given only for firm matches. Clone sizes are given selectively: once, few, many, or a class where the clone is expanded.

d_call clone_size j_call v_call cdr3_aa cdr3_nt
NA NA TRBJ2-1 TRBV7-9 CASSLQGGAGSQYQFF TGTGCCAGCAGCTTACAAGGAGGCGCCGGTAGCCAGTATCAGTTCTTC
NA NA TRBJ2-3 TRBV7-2 CASSLGQGYGYTYF TGTGCCAGCAGCTTGGGGCAGGGCTATGGCTACACCTACTTT
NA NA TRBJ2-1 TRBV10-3 CTNSGDNEQFF TGCACCAACAGTGGGGACAATGAGCAGTTCTTC
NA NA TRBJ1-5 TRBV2 CASRTGDNQPQHF TGTGCCAGCAGGACAGGCGACAATCAGCCCCAGCATTTT
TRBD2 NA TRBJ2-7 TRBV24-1 CASSESSGGAYEQYF TGTGCCAGCAGCGAATCTAGCGGGGGAGCCTACGAGCAGTACTTC
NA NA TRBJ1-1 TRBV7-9 CASSGWDTWNTRYFF TGTGCCAGCAGCGGATGGGACACGTGGAACACTCGGTATTTCTTT
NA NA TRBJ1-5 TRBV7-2 CASSLTGTQPIHF TGTGCCAGCAGCTTAACAGGGACACAGCCGATACATTTT
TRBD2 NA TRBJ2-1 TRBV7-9 CASSLQNSGGSDEQFF TGTGCCAGCAGCTTGCAAAACAGCGGGGGGAGCGATGAGCAGTTCTTC
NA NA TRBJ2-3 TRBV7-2 CASSLSRGGGQQEF TGTGCCAGCAGCTTAAGCAGGGGTGGGGGGCAGCAAGAGTTT
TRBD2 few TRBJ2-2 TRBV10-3 CAISDVPGLAENTGELFF TGTGCCATCAGTGACGTCCCGGGACTAGCGGAGAACACCGGGGAGCTGTTTTTT
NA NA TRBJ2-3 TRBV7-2 CASSLAGTRGWSSF TGTGCCAGCAGCTTAGCTGGTACCAGGGGATGGAGTTCCTTT
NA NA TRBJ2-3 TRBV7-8 CASSLAAGADMLCF TGTGCCAGCAGCTTAGCGGCCGGTGCCGATATGTTGTGTTTT
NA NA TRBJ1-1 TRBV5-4 CASSFPRGRDTEAFF TGTGCCAGCAGCTTTCCTAGGGGCAGAGACACTGAAGCTTTCTTT
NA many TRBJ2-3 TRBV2 CTSLAGGPDTQYF TGTACCAGCTTAGCCGGAGGCCCCGATACGCAGTATTTT
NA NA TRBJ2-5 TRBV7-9 CASSFQQGTKETQYF TGTGCCAGCAGCTTTCAACAAGGCACAAAAGAGACCCAGTACTTC
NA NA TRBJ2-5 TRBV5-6 CASSLRGKQETQYF TGTGCCAGCAGCCTCCGGGGCAAGCAAGAGACCCAGTACTTC
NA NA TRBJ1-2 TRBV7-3 CASSLVPGELYVGTF TGTGCCAGCAGCTTGGTACCCGGGGAGCTGTATGTTGGAACCTTC
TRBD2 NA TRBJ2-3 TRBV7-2 CASSPLAAGYNEQYF TGTGCCAGCAGCCCCCTAGCGGCAGGGTACAATGAGCAGTATTTT
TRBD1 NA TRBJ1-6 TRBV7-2 CASSLTGGDHYGYHF TGTGCCAGCAGCTTGACAGGGGGCGACCACTATGGCTACCACTTT
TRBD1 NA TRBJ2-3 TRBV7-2 CASGLGGTATKQFF TGTGCCAGCGGCTTAGGGGGCACAGCCACGAAGCAGTTTTTT
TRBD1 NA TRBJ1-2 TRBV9 CASSSGGGSRNQRYTF TGTGCCAGCAGCTCAGGGGGGGGGAGCCGCAATCAGCGCTACACCTTC
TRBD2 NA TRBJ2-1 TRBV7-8 CASSFPGGGGTEEQFF TGTGCCAGCAGCTTTCCGGGAGGCGGCGGTACGGAGGAGCAGTTCTTC
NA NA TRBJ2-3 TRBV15 CATSLGADHDTQYF TGTGCCACCAGCTTAGGGGCAGATCACGATACGCAGTATTTC
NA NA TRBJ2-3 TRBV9 CASSLALTGNTDF TGTGCCAGCAGCTTAGCCCTCACAGGGAACACTGATTTT
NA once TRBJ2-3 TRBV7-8 CASSLAYGNDTQYF TGTGCCAGCAGTTTAGCGTATGGCAACGATACGCAGTATTTT
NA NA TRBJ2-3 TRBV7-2 CASSLTGGAKHYF TGTGCCAGCAGCTTGACGGGCGGCGCTAAGCATTATTTC
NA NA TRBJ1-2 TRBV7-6 CASSLVRFNEQFYTF TGTGCCAGCAGCTTAGTTAGGTTCAATGAGCAGTTCTACACCTTC
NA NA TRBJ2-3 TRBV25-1 CASSGWDSTDTQYF TGTGCCAGCAGTGGATGGGACAGCACAGATACGCAGTATTTT
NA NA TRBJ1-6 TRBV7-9 CASSGEGRGGSAKLHF TGTGCCAGCAGCGGGGAGGGCAGAGGTGGTTCGGCCAAACTCCACTTT
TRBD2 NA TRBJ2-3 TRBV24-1 CATSNGTSGGTDTQYF TGTGCCACCAGTAATGGGACTAGCGGGGGCACAGATACGCAGTATTTT
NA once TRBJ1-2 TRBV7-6 CASSLRSYNSPLHTF TGTGCCAGCAGCTTGAGATCCTATAATTCACCCCTCCACACCTTC
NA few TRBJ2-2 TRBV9 CASSVGGTGELFF TGTGCCAGCAGCGTAGGGGGCACCGGGGAGCTGTTTTTT
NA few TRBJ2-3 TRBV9 CASGVAGDIQYFYF TGTGCCAGCGGAGTAGCTGGAGACATTCAGTACTTCTATTTT
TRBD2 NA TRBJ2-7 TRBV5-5 CASSWLRGGNEQYF TGTGCCAGCAGCTGGCTTCGGGGGGGCAACGAGCAGTACTTC
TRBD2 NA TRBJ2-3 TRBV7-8 CASGLAGAPDTHF TGTGCCAGCGGCTTAGCGGGCGCACCCGATACGCATTTT
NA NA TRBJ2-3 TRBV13 CASSLVAWGNEQF NA
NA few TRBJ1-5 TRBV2 CASSEQGDQPQHF TGTGCCAGCAGTGAGCAAGGGGACCAGCCCCAGCATTTT